Sequencing of this TCR beta chain was carried out in a study of blood T cell repertoires in COVID-19. Study overall: Italy, Spain and the United States were the sources of the convalescent and acute COVID-19 samples. PBMCs, B-cell-depleted T cells, or T cells were the source of the cDNA or gDNA that made up the material.

Germline assignment: CDR1 MDHEN and CDR2 SYDVKM. V gave up 6 bases and J gave up 7 bases, with 22 bases separating them. The CDR3 runs 16 residues. In the original analysis: Reference gene primer amplification gave estimated nucleated cell counts. The method was immunoSEQ multiplex PCR; TCRdb's version includes in-frame clones alone and lacks a portion of them. The D gene and trimming were derived from the DNA, and the V and J assignments and clone size from that table. The sample lists some 130,000 clones, 85% to 90% seen once, with around 4.5% in the top ten. Seattle's enrolled individuals joined amid active infection and were then monitored longitudinally.

This receptor was obtained from a man in his sixties with COVID-19, enrolled during active disease. The chain is built from TRBV28 and TRBJ2-1, with D possibly matching TRBD2 (7 bases). Sample: peripheral blood. Here the CDR3 DNA reads TGTGCCAGCAGCTCCCCCGGGGGCGGGGGAGGAAATGAGCAGTTCTTC. Translating it yields CASSSPGGGGGNEQFF.